This passage covers 5 T cell receptor beta chains from one sample sequenced in a study of beta chain features in type 1 diabetes. Expressed TCRB transcripts were sequenced, since all the RNA that had been isolated was reverse transcribed. Measured with immunoSEQ multiplex PCR; TCRdb has only the in-frame clones, and not every one. The profile shows 250,000 or so clones, over 65% of them singletons. Sequencing was done on a sample of naive CD4+ T cells from blood. The source is a man younger than 45 in good health.

CDR3 protein: CASSSGGTGQETQYF. The CDR3 region has the DNA TGTGCCAGCAGCTCTGGTGGGACAGGTCAAGAGACCCAGTACTTC. This sequence joins TRBV5-4 and TRBJ2-5; 8 bases fit TRBD1. This CDR3 spans 15 amino acids. Germline-derived CDR1 and CDR2 are SGHNT and YYREEE (reference sequence). The J segment lost 2 bases and the V segment lost 3 bases, leaving 6 bases of the junction unmatched.

This chain joins TRBV30 and TRBJ2-6; D is undetermined. This CDR3 is built from 14 residues. Germline CDR1 GTSNPN, CDR2 SVGIG (reference sequence). V was trimmed by 3 bases and J by 4 bases, leaving 10 bases between them. In DNA, the CDR3 is TGTGCCTGGAGAAGAGGTGCCGGGGCCAACGTCCTGACTTTC. It translates to CAWRRGAGANVLTF.

This clone appeared a few times. V usage is TRBV7-2 and J usage is TRBJ2-1; D ambiguous. This CDR3 is 13 amino acids long. The germline gives CDR1 SGHTA, CDR2 FQGNSA. V was trimmed by 3 bases and J by 7 bases, leaving 10 bases between them. This CDR3 reads CASSFGLMNEQFF. The CDR3 bases are TGTGCCAGCAGCTTCGGCCTAATGAATGAGCAGTTCTTC.

The count of this clone is one. The chain couples TRBV5-4 to TRBJ2-5, with 8 bases matching TRBD1. The V segment lost 2 bases and the J segment 5 bases; nucleotides outside the gene matches: 8. Germline lookup yields CDR1 SGHNT and CDR2 YYREEE (reference sequence). The CDR3 has 15 amino acids. Here the CDR3 reads CASSFGTGHVETQYF. CDR3 nucleotides: TGTGCCAGCAGCTTTGGGACAGGACACGTGGAGACCCAGTACTTC.

The chain is built from TRBV29-1 and TRBJ2-3, with D possibly being TRBD1 (5 bases). The CDR3 consists of 13 residues. V gave up 6 bases and J gave up 5 bases, with 15 bases separating them. The germline gives CDR1 SQVTM, CDR2 ANQGSEA. DNA for the CDR3: TGCAGCGTCCTCAGGGTCACGGGAGATACGCAGTATTTT. Translation gives CSVLRVTGDTQYF.